This T cell receptor (beta chain) was recovered during a study of Ad26.COV2.S vaccination and SARS-CoV-2 variants. Study-wide context: Each vaccinee took Ad26.COV2.S intramuscularly, once or twice 56 days apart.

The germline V and J ends were trimmed by 5 bases and 0 bases, with 14 bases remaining between them. Germline V gene data show CDR1 as SGHTA and CDR2 as FQGNSA. CDR3 size: 16 residues. Some clones are missing from TCRdb's copy, which holds only in-frame ones; the method was immunoSEQ multiplex PCR. The sample has 400,000 to 450,000 clones; about 92% are singletons. Treatment here: roughly 18 received Ad26.COV2.S at low or high dose, single or two shots; roughly five received placebo; per-sample allocation not given. Repertoires come from day 63 after the first vaccine or placebo injection. Wuhan-strain spike was delivered by a replication-incompetent Ad26 vector.

The source is a person aged 18-65 years who received the Ad26.COV2.S COVID-19 vaccine or a placebo. The chain joins TRBV7-2 to TRBJ1-5; possibly TRBD1 for D (5 bases). Sequencing was performed on peripheral blood, taken in a trial of Ad26.COV2.S vaccine versus placebo. CDR3 region: CASSAGVSVSNQPQHF. For the CDR3, the DNA is TGTGCCAGCAGCGCGGGGGTTTCAGTTAGCAATCAGCCCCAGCATTTT.